The clone carrying this T cell receptor (beta chain) was found a few times. TCRdb re-analysed the 5' RACE reads in MiXCR, keeping a single row per CDR3 protein. The sample shows about 64,000 distinct CDR3 sequences, roughly 12% of them seen only once. The data are from a study of early T cells in non-severe SARS-CoV-2 infection. The germline V gene encodes CDR1 MDHEN and CDR2 SYDVKM. Trimming took 6 bases from V and 3 from J; bases not matched to a gene: 14. This CDR3 comprises 17 residues. The chain links TRBV28 to TRBJ2-5; 9 bases line up with TRBD2. The origin of this receptor is an adult who was a healthcare worker with PCR-confirmed SARS-CoV-2 infection or an uninfected control (not recorded which). Sequences were derived from whole blood, sampled at baseline. The CDR3 nucleotides read TGTGCCAGCAGGGAATTACTAGCGGGCCCTAGGGAAGAGACCCAGTACTTC. Its protein product is CASRELLAGPREETQYF.